The 10 T cell receptor beta chains reported below all come from one sample, sequenced in a study of molecular identifiers for immune sequencing clone quantification. Each CDR3 protein gets one entry after TCRdb re-called the PCR reads with MiXCR. The table shows more than 450,000 distinct CDR3 sequences, with around 21% occurring only once. The source material was naive CD8+ T cells from blood, with Jurkat cell RNA spiked in. The subset was: FACS-sorted CD8+CD4-CCR7+CD45RA+ naive T cells. These receptors all stem from a human donor in good health. Some libraries in this study had Jurkat cell RNA spiked in.

This clonotype appeared a few times. This chain uses TRBV2 with TRBJ2-7; 11 bases are a match to TRBD2. This CDR3 region has 16 residues. V lost 5 bases to trimming and J lost 7 bases; unmatched junction nucleotides: 13. Germline lookup yields CDR1 SNHLY and CDR2 FYNNEI. CDR3: CASSSRLAGWYEEQYF. As DNA, the CDR3 is TGTGCCAGCAGTTCCAGACTAGCGGGATGGTATGAGGAGCAGTACTTC.

The chain links TRBV4-3 to TRBJ1-2, with D perhaps TRBD1 (5 bases). Germline lookup yields CDR1 LGHNA and CDR2 YSLEER. V was cut by 0 bases and J by 8 bases, with 16 bases left in between. The CDR3 spans 15 residues. The DNA of the CDR3 is TGCGCCAGCAGCCAAGATACGAGGGGCCTAGGAGGCTACACCTTC. Its translation is CASSQDTRGLGGYTF.

This clonotype was counted ten times or more. CDR3 DNA: TGTGCCAGCAGCTCGGACAGGAGGCTATCCTACGAGCAGTACTTC. Its translation: CASSSDRRLSYEQYF. The rearrangement links TRBV7-2 to TRBJ2-7; the match to TRBD1 covers 7 bases. Germline values: CDR1 SGHTA, CDR2 FQGNSA. The CDR3 totals 15 residues. Trimming removed 4 bases from V and 1 base from J; junction bases left unmatched: 7. Using reference TRBV7-2 and TRBJ2-7 for the parts outside the CDR3, the full variable domain is GAGVSQSPSNKVTEKGKDVELRCDPISGHTALYWYRQSLGQGLEFLIYFQGNSAPDKSGLPSDRFSAERTGGSVSTLTIQRTQQEDSAVYLCASSSDRRLSYEQYFGPGTRLTVT.

The chain carries TRBV7-6 and TRBJ1-5; perhaps TRBD1 as D (6 bases). Germline CDR1 reads SGHVS; CDR2 reads FNYEAQ. Deletions cut 1 base from V and 9 bases from J, with 13 bases between. The CDR3 covers 14 residues. Here the CDR3 reads CASSLVGGGAPQHF. The CDR3 bases are TGTGCCAGCAGCTTAGTTGGGGGCGGCGCGCCCCAGCATTTT.

This chain uses TRBV19 with TRBJ2-3; tentatively, D is TRBD2 (5 bases). From germline, CDR1 is LNHDA and CDR2 SQIVND (reference sequence). Between the trimmed V and J ends, which lost 3 bases and 4 bases, there was a span of 14 bases. CDR3 length: 15 amino acids. CDR3 protein: CASSMGASFADTQYF. Here the CDR3 DNA reads TGTGCCAGTAGTATGGGAGCGTCGTTCGCAGATACGCAGTATTTT.

This clonotype was picked up many times. The J gene is TRBJ2-3, the V gene TRBV2; D uncertain. This CDR3 spans 15 amino acids. Germline V lookup: CDR1 SNHLY, CDR2 FYNNEI. Deletions cut 4 bases from V and 2 bases from J, with 13 bases between. The CDR3 spells CASSGEKGNTDTQYF. The CDR3 DNA reads TGTGCCAGCAGTGGAGAAAAGGGAAACACAGATACGCAGTATTTT.

This clonotype was picked up many times. V gene TRBV4-1 combines with J gene TRBJ1-1; D is possibly TRBD1 (6 bases). This CDR3 comprises 14 residues. Germline V gene sequence: CDR1 MGHRA, CDR2 YSYEKL. V lost 0 bases to trimming and J lost 4 bases, with 9 bases between them. The CDR3 loop is CASSQDDRPTEAFF. The CDR3 DNA is TGCGCCAGCAGCCAAGACGACAGGCCCACTGAAGCTTTCTTT.

The CDR3 DNA reads TGCAGTGCTAGAGATTTACAGGCTATAAGCGAGCAGTACTTC. Its translation is CSARDLQAISEQYF. This chain joins TRBV20-1 and TRBJ2-7; tentatively, D is TRBD1 (5 bases). The V end lost 0 bases, the J end lost 6 bases, and 15 bases lay between the germline ends. The CDR3 totals 14 residues. Germline V gene sequence: CDR1 DFQATT, CDR2 SNEGSKA (reference sequence).

For this clonotype: With a much larger clone just one base away, this may be a read error. The chain joins TRBV6-6 to TRBJ2-2, with 8 bases fitting TRBD1. CDR1 is MNHNY, CDR2 SVGAGI, per germline (reference sequence). CDR3 size: 18 residues. V shed 0 bases and J 6 bases; nucleotides not matched to a gene: 12. DNA for the CDR3: TGTGCCAGCAGTTACTCATTCTTCGGACAGGGTAACGCCGGGGAGCTGTTTTTT. Translating gives CASSYSFFGQGNAGELFF.

The V gene is TRBV18, the J gene TRBJ2-7, with D possibly TRBD1 on 6 matching bases. V was clipped by 1 base and J by 2 bases, with 9 bases between them. Germline CDR1 KGHSH, CDR2 LQKENI. The CDR3 loop spans 14 amino acids. The CDR3 DNA reads TGTGCCAGCTCACCACGGGACATAACCTACGAGCAGTACTTC. Translation gives CASSPRDITYEQYF.